Given below is one T cell receptor (beta chain) in context. This clonotype was counted ten times or more. Its antigen is still unknown. The input lacks base qualities; no much larger clone sits a single base away. Read against the paper, the sample's time point label means: newly diagnosed GD, antithyroid drugs for less than 3 months. For both TCR sequencing and RNA sequencing, RNA was extracted from PBMCs using TRIzol. The diagnosis of Graves' disease was made according to American Thyroid Association guidelines. The patients came from an endocrinology department in Xi'an, China. Each patient gave approximately 10 milliliters of peripheral blood, collected in an EDTA anticoagulant tube. Ficoll Paque Plus density gradient separation was used to isolate PBMCs, and no additional T cell sorting was done. An Agilent 2100 Bioanalyzer and agarose gel were used to check RNA quality, while a NanoDrop 2000 measured RNA concentration.

CDR1 and CDR2, looked up from the germline V gene (reference sequence), are DFQATT and SNEGSKA. The CDR3 covers 16 residues, taking in both the cysteine and the phenylalanine. Of all the DNA, just the CDR3 is kept, 48 bases in frame from base 1. At the junction V is shortened by 3 bases and J by 0 bases, with 15 bases in between. This entry comes from a study of regulatory T cells in long-lasting Graves disease (dated by TCRdb to 2020 to 2023). As for the study more broadly: Newly diagnosed Graves' disease patients had taken antithyroid drugs for less than 3 months. This study used TCR sequencing and RNA sequencing of peripheral blood to compare persistent Graves' disease patients against newly diagnosed Graves' disease patients. The study was registered as a clinical trial and conducted in China. TCR sequencing covered about 13 persistent and approximately 20 newly diagnosed Graves' disease patients, about 35 samples in total. The paper as a whole reports these results and caveats: As a limitation, the authors acknowledged that the small sample size may reduce accuracy. More public clonotypes were shared among persistent patients (roughly 2,700) than among newly diagnosed patients (966). Sequencing and analysis were limited to the TCR beta chain. Persistent disease showed preferential use of TRBV28, TRBJ1-2 and TRBJ2-5, whereas newly diagnosed disease favored TRBV20-1 and TRBJ2-1. Because the primary lesion, thyroid tissue, could not be accessed, the study looked at peripheral blood alone. Compared with newly diagnosed patients, patients with persistent Graves' disease had lower TCR Shannon entropy and fewer highly expanded clones, which suggests clonal expansion.

Libraries were constructed by multiplex PCR. The reads were generated on an Illumina HiSeq 4000. TCR beta libraries were built with iRepertoire HTBI primers and Arm-PCR amplification of CDR3 regions. Before sequencing, the PCR products underwent gel purification. Concerning the study's data processing: Gene usage analysis of CDR3 amino acid clonotypes relied on the 62 TRBV and 13 to 15 TRBJ segments identified across samples. COPE and FqMerger were used to merge the filtered high-quality paired reads into contigs. BLAST was used to align contigs to IMGT TRBV, TRBD and TRBJ reference genes, and CDR3 was defined according to IMGT. Any clonotype with a frequency above 0.1% was classified as a highly expanded clone. Repertoire diversity was measured by Shannon entropy, and V-J evenness by the Gini coefficient. Public clonotypes were defined as clonotypes shared by more than one individual. The public reads were reanalyzed by TCRdb: fastp trimming at Q25, MiXCR alignment, in-frame beta chains only. Every CDR3 protein is listed once, alongside the most common genes and DNA of its rows. TCRdb assigned the V and J calls; the authors' analysis was not used. Within this sample are approximately 230,000 distinct CDR3 sequences, with approximately 20% of them counted one time only. The ten largest clones represent around 20% of the sample.

The TCR comes from a female donor with Graves disease. The sequence is built from TRBV20-1 and TRBJ2-1; D gene: possibly TRBD2, on 6 matching bases. The material sequenced was peripheral blood mononuclear cells (PBMCs), taken at new diagnosis, from a patient treated with antithyroid drugs. The DNA sequence follows: TGCAGTGCTAGCTCCGGGCGGGGCAGCTCCTACAATGAGCAGTTCTTC. It is translated as CSASSGRGSSYNEQFF.